This passage covers 17 T cell receptor beta chains from one sample sequenced in a study of cytomegalovirus exposure and HLA in healthy donors. This PCR relied on a set of 60 Vbeta primers and 13 Jbeta primers. Assay used: immunoSEQ multiplex PCR; TCRdb lists only in-frame clones, some missing. The top ten hold around 6.6% of the sample, which has under 200,000 clones, roughly 88% seen once. Sequencing used PBMCs. Receptor source: a man between 50 and 59 years old in good health and CMV-seropositive.

This rearrangement joins TRBV5-6 to TRBJ1-5, with 8 bases matching TRBD1. The CDR3 loop spans 17 amino acids. The V segment lost 1 base and the J segment 5 bases; nucleotides outside the gene matches: 11. From germline, CDR1 is SGHDT and CDR2 YYEEEE. CDR3 sequence: CASSLFNGQGADQPQHF. In DNA, the CDR3 is TGTGCCAGCAGCTTGTTTAATGGGCAGGGGGCGGATCAGCCCCAGCATTTT. The whole variable domain, remainder taken from reference TRBV5-6 and TRBJ1-5, is DAGVTQSPTHLIKTRGQQVTLRCSPKSGHDTVSWYQQALGQGPQFIFQYYEEEERQRGNFPDRFSGHQFPNYSSELNVNALLLGDSALYLCASSLFNGQGADQPQHFGDGTRLSIL.

In its sample, this clone was seen a few times. The chain employs TRBV7-9 and TRBJ2-1; the match to TRBD1 covers 9 bases. The CDR3 spans 15 residues. Germline trimming cut 6 bases from V and 5 bases from J; bases unmatched to any gene: 8. The germline CDR1 and CDR2 sequences are SEHNR and FQNEAQ (reference sequence). CDR3 in amino acids: CASSSGTGMDNEQFF. Here the CDR3 DNA reads TGTGCCAGCAGTTCCGGGACAGGGATGGACAATGAGCAGTTCTTC.

This sequence joins TRBV7-8 and TRBJ2-3; TRBD2 matches 8 bases. The CDR3 covers 17 residues. Per the germline V gene, CDR1 is SGHVS and CDR2 is FQNEAQ. Trimming at V came to 0 bases and at J to 2 bases, leaving 7 bases not matched to a gene. CDR3 nucleotide sequence: TGTGCCAGCAGCTTAGCGCGCACTAGCGGTACCACAGATACGCAGTATTTT. Translation: CASSLARTSGTTDTQYF.

This clone was recorded a few times. The rearrangement links TRBV25-1 to TRBJ1-4, with TRBD1 matching 7 bases. CDR1 MGHDK and CDR2 SYGVNS come from the germline V gene. The CDR3 spans 15 residues. After removal of 2 bases from V and 5 bases from J, the junction contained 5 bases not matched to a gene. The CDR3 DNA sequence: TGTGCCAGCAGTGAACTGTTACAGGGGAATGAAAAACTGTTTTTT. This encodes CASSELLQGNEKLFF.

The V call is TRBV10-2, the J call TRBJ1-2, with 9 positions matching TRBD1. Germline V gene sequence: CDR1 WSHSY, CDR2 SAAADI. J was trimmed by 5 bases and V by 4 bases; bases with no gene match: 5. The CDR3 is made up of 14 amino acids. The CDR3 reads CASSGGTGKYGYTF. CDR3 coding DNA: TGCGCCAGCAGTGGGGGGACAGGGAAGTATGGCTACACCTTC.

The chain joins TRBV5-8 to TRBJ2-3; D may be TRBD2 (6 bases). The CDR3 consists of 11 residues. Germline V gene data show CDR1 as SGHTS and CDR2 as YDEGEE. V gave up 4 bases and J gave up 8 bases, with 8 bases separating them. CDR3 residues: CASSPGGTQYF. As DNA, the CDR3 is TGTGCCAGCAGCCCCGGGGGTACGCAGTATTTT.

The V gene is TRBV5-1, the J gene TRBJ1-2; TRBD1 is a possible D gene (5 bases). The germline V and J ends were trimmed by 1 base and 6 bases, with 7 bases remaining between them. Germline CDR1 is SGHRS and CDR2 is YFSETQ. CDR3 length: 12 amino acids. CDR3 sequence reads: CASSLMGHGYTF. DNA of the CDR3: TGCGCCAGCAGCTTGATGGGGCATGGCTACACCTTC.

The CDR3 region has the DNA TGTGCCTGGAGTAACCAGGTTCCTGAGCAGTTCTTC. This encodes CAWSNQVPEQFF. V is TRBV30 and J is TRBJ2-1; unclear D gene. The V end lost 2 bases, the J end lost 9 bases, and 11 bases lay between the germline ends. The length of the CDR3 is 12 residues. CDR1 and CDR2 (germline): GTSNPN, SVGIG (reference sequence).

The chain employs TRBV10-3 and TRBJ2-7, with TRBD2 identical over 9 bases. The V segment lost 2 bases and the J segment 5 bases; nucleotides outside the gene matches: 4. This CDR3 spans 14 amino acids. Germline loops: CDR1 ENHRY, CDR2 SYGVKD. Written as DNA, the CDR3 is TGTGCCATCAGTGAGGCGGGGGGGCTGGACGAGCAGTACTTC. This codes for CAISEAGGLDEQYF.

The V gene is TRBV7-9, the J gene TRBJ2-4, with TRBD1 identical over 10 bases. Germline-derived CDR1 and CDR2 are SEHNR and FQNEAQ (reference sequence). The CDR3 loop spans 16 amino acids. J gave up 0 bases and V 5 bases, and 4 bases lay outside the gene matches. The DNA for the CDR3 is TGTGCCAGCAGCCTGGGACAGGGGATAGCCAAAAACATTCAGTACTTC. Encoded protein: CASSLGQGIAKNIQYF.

The rearrangement uses TRBV5-1 and TRBJ1-4; D may be TRBD1 (6 bases). Between the trimmed V and J ends, which lost 4 bases and 8 bases, there was a span of 21 bases. The CDR3 totals 16 residues. The germline V gene encodes CDR1 SGHRS and CDR2 YFSETQ. CDR3 bases: TGCGCCAGCAGCCCACTGACAGGTCCACGGAGGGAAAAACTGTTTTTT. It is translated as CASSPLTGPRREKLFF.

The gene calls are TRBV19 and TRBJ2-1, with TRBD2 identical over 8 bases. Unmatched junction bases numbered 14, after V lost 3 bases and J lost 7 bases. The CDR3 is made up of 17 amino acids. The germline V gene encodes CDR1 LNHDA and CDR2 SQIVND (reference sequence). The CDR3 spells CASSIRGGPGLGNEQFF. In DNA form, the CDR3 reads TGTGCCAGTAGTATTAGGGGGGGGCCGGGACTAGGAAATGAGCAGTTCTTC.

V is TRBV7-9 and J is TRBJ2-1; 11 nucleotides line up with TRBD2. The CDR3 is 16 amino acids. Germline CDR1 and CDR2: SEHNR and FQNEAQ (reference sequence). The V and J ends lost 2 bases and 2 bases, in that order; junction bases with no gene match: 2. CDR3 region: CASSLLAGGTYNEQFF. In DNA, the CDR3 is TGTGCCAGCAGCTTATTAGCGGGAGGGACCTACAATGAGCAGTTCTTC. Supplemented by reference TRBV7-9 and TRBJ2-1, the full variable domain reads DTGVSQNPRHKITKRGQNVTFRCDPISEHNRLYWYRQTLGQGPEFLTYFQNEAQLEKSRLLSDRFSAERPKGSFSTLEIQRTEQGDSAMYLCASSLLAGGTYNEQFFGPGTRLTVL.

V and J are TRBV19 and TRBJ1-1; D gene unclear. CDR1 LNHDA and CDR2 SQIVND come from the germline V gene (reference sequence). The CDR3 is made up of 13 amino acids. V was trimmed by 1 base and J by 5 bases, leaving 8 bases between them. CDR3 sequence reads: CASSIVWRTEAFF. The CDR3 DNA follows: TGTGCCAGTAGTATAGTGTGGAGGACTGAAGCTTTCTTT.

This clone turned up a few times. The gene calls are TRBV5-6 and TRBJ1-4; 7 nucleotides match TRBD1. J gave up 2 bases and V 4 bases, and 5 bases lay outside the gene matches. Per the germline V gene, CDR1 is SGHDT and CDR2 is YYEEEE. This CDR3 has 15 residues. The CDR3: CASSDTGATNEKLFF. CDR3 nucleotides: TGTGCCAGCAGCGATACAGGGGCCACTAATGAAAAACTGTTTTTT.

The chain combines TRBV27 with TRBJ2-7; the D gene is possibly TRBD2 (6 bases). The CDR3 has 13 residues. Between the trimmed V and J ends, which lost 2 bases and 5 bases, there was a span of 10 bases. Germline values: CDR1 MNHEY, CDR2 SMNVEV (reference sequence). The CDR3 spells CASSLAGSHEQYF. The DNA of the CDR3 is TGTGCCAGCAGTTTAGCGGGGTCCCACGAGCAGTACTTC.

The chain is built from TRBV5-1 and TRBJ2-3; 8 bases match TRBD2. The V gene's germline CDR1 is SGHRS and CDR2 YFSETQ. V was clipped by 5 bases and J by 3 bases; unmatched bases: 8. The length of the CDR3 is 15 residues. CDR3 DNA: TGCGCCAGCAGGGTGCTCGGGGGGGCGACAGATACGCAGTATTTT. Translated, it gives CASRVLGGATDTQYF.